This T cell receptor (beta chain) came from a study of shared clonotypes between healthy human individuals. The ends were cut back, 1 base at V and 1 base at J, with 13 bases in the middle. From germline, CDR1 is SGHRS and CDR2 YFSETQ. The CDR3 consists of 16 residues. Profiled with immunoSEQ multiplex PCR; TCRdb holds only in-frame clones, not every one. The sample lists around 600,000 clones; nearly 98% were seen once. Naive CD8 cells comprised CD45RO-negative, CCR7-positively selected cells, excluding terminally differentiated effector memory CD45RA+ cells. Specimen: naive CD8+ T cells sorted from blood. The sequence came from a man in his thirties or forties in good health. The chain employs TRBV5-1 and TRBJ2-3, with D possibly being TRBD2 (5 bases). The CDR3 nucleotides are TGCGCCAGCAGCTTGTTGGGTGGGAGCGGCACAGATACGCAGTATTTT. As protein: CASSLLGGSGTDTQYF.